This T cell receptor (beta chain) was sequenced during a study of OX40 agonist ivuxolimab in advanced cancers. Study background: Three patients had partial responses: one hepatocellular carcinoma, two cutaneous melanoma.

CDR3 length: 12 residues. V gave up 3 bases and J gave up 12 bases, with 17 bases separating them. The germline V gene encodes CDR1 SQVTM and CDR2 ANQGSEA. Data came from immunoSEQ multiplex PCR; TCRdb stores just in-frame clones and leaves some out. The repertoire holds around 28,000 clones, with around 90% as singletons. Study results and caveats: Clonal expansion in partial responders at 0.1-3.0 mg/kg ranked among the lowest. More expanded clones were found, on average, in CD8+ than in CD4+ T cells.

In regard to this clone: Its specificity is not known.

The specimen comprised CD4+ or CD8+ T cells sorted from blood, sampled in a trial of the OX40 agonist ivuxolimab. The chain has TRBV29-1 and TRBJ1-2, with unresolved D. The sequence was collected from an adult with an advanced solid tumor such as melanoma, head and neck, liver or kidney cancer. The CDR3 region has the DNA TGCAGCGTTGAGCACCCTGGTGTGGGCCACACCTTC. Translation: CSVEHPGVGHTF.